The clone carrying this T cell receptor (beta chain) was counted a few times. These data originate in a study of blood T cell repertoires in COVID-19. Germline CDR1 reads SGHNT; CDR2 reads YENEEA. Germline trimming cut 5 bases from V and 9 bases from J; bases unmatched to any gene: 9. The CDR3 has 14 residues. Using immunoSEQ multiplex PCR, the repertoire was profiled, and TCRdb retains in-frame clones only, with some absent. The data show about 350,000 clones, less than 90% seen once. V is TRBV11-3 and J is TRBJ2-1, with TRBD1 matching 8 bases. This TCR was sampled from a woman younger than 45 who had recovered from COVID-19. The sample taken for sequencing was PBMCs or T cells enriched from blood (not recorded which). The CDR3 sequence is CASSLRGRLGEQFF. CDR3 bases: TGTGCCAGCAGCCTCAGGGGGCGCCTCGGTGAGCAGTTCTTC.